The T cell receptor (beta chain) described here comes from a study of T-cell memory formation after mild COVID-19. TCRdb re-derived calls from the 5' RACE reads in MiXCR, one entry per CDR3 protein. The table lists fewer than 400,000 distinct CDR3 sequences, 10% to 15% of them singletons. Germline CDR1 and CDR2: SGHRS and YFSETQ. The CDR3 spans 14 residues. V was pared by 0 bases and J by 5 bases, with 9 bases between. This clonotype was seen only a few times. Its target is not known. Study-wide points: Clonal second-wave expansions that peaked on day 37 had unconfirmed SARS-CoV-2 specificity. Some responding clones appeared in pre-infection memory, suggesting cross-reactive memory joined. Contracting clones localized mainly to CM and EM when CD4+ and mainly to EMRA when CD8+.

This receptor was identified in a man aged 18 to 29 who had mild COVID-19 (a few samples of this study predate the infection). Cell type and time point are not known. Material for sequencing was PBMCs or a T cell subset sorted from them (not recorded which). This sequence joins TRBV5-1 and TRBJ2-1; D not certain. Here the CDR3 DNA reads TGCGCCAGCAGCTTGGGGGCCCAAGACAATGAGCAGTTCTTC. This encodes CASSLGAQDNEQFF.